The 25 T cell receptor beta chains below come from one sample, sequenced in a study of blood T cell repertoires in COVID-19. Repertoires were generated with immunoSEQ multiplex PCR, while TCRdb's copy carries only in-frame clones and drops some. The sample yields some 26,000 clones, around 85% seen once. Source material: peripheral blood. These receptors were taken from a man aged 50 or older with active or convalescent COVID-19.

The chain recombines TRBV5-1 with TRBJ2-1, with a weak D call TRBD1 (5 bases). Germline V gene data show CDR1 as SGHRS and CDR2 as YFSETQ. The CDR3 consists of 15 residues. V was trimmed by 2 bases and J by 3 bases, leaving 12 bases between them. In nucleotides, the CDR3 is TGCGCCAGCAGCTTACAGGACCCCCTCTACAATGAGCAGTTCTTC. Protein sequence: CASSLQDPLYNEQFF. Using reference TRBV5-1 and TRBJ2-1 for the parts outside the CDR3, the full variable domain is KAGVTQTPRYLIKTRGQQVTLSCSPISGHRSVSWYQQTPGQGLQFLFEYFSETQRNKGNFPGRFSGRQFSNSRSEMNVSTLELGDSALYLCASSLQDPLYNEQFFGPGTRLTVL.

A single count supports this clone. The chain has TRBV28 and TRBJ1-5; no definite D call. Germline V gene sequence: CDR1 MDHEN, CDR2 SYDVKM. With 3 bases removed from V and 4 bases from J, the gap between germline ends came to 4 bases. The CDR3 is made up of 12 amino acids. The CDR3 spells CASSLLNQPQHF. CDR3 nucleotides: TGTGCCAGCAGTTTGCTAAATCAGCCCCAGCATTTT.

The rearrangement joins TRBV15 to TRBJ2-1; 8 bases are a match to TRBD1. Germline V gives CDR1 LNHNV, CDR2 YYDKDF (reference sequence). CDR3 size: 16 residues. With V trimmed by 5 bases and J by 5 bases, 11 bases remained unmatched. CDR3 in amino acids: CATSRITGTGNNEQFF. In nucleotides, the CDR3 is TGTGCCACCAGCCGAATCACCGGGACAGGAAACAATGAGCAGTTCTTC.

The genes are TRBV19 and TRBJ2-3, with a weak D call TRBD2 (6 bases). Germline V gene data show CDR1 as LNHDA and CDR2 as SQIVND (reference sequence). This CDR3 is built from 15 residues. The V and J ends lost 2 bases and 6 bases respectively, with 15 bases between them. This CDR3 reads CASSITPGEWDTQYF. The CDR3 DNA reads as TGTGCCAGTAGTATAACGCCGGGAGAATGGGATACGCAGTATTTT.

This chain connects TRBV6-1 to TRBJ2-3; D is undetermined. Trimming shortened V by 3 bases and J by 2 bases, and 6 bases separated the two germline ends. Germline V gene lookup returns CDR1 MNHNS and CDR2 SASEGT. The length of the CDR3 is 13 residues. This chain's CDR3 is CASSDEFTDTQYF. The CDR3 coding sequence is TGTGCCAGCAGTGATGAGTTCACAGATACGCAGTATTTT.

The chain links TRBV27 to TRBJ2-7; D remains unclear. The V gene's germline CDR1 is MNHEY and CDR2 SMNVEV (reference sequence). The V end was cut by 9 bases, the J end by 2 bases, with 11 bases between. The CDR3 covers 12 residues. The chain's CDR3 is CASMRLAYEQYF. The CDR3 DNA sequence: TGTGCCAGTATGCGACTGGCCTACGAGCAGTACTTC.

This clone was counted a single time. J is TRBJ2-2 and V is TRBV7-2; 12 bases are shared with TRBD2. This CDR3 is 17 amino acids long. V shed 2 bases and J 8 bases; nucleotides not matched to a gene: 9. Germline CDR1 reads SGHTA; CDR2 reads FQGNSA. In DNA form, the CDR3 reads TGTGCCAGCAGCTTAAATGCCGCCGGACTAGCGGGGGGGGAGCTGTTTTTT. Residues: CASSLNAAGLAGGELFF. Full variable domain (outside the CDR3, taken from reference TRBV7-2 and TRBJ2-2): GAGVSQSPSNKVTEKGKDVELRCDPISGHTALYWYRQSLGQGLEFLIYFQGNSAPDKSGLPSDRFSAERTGGSVSTLTIQRTQQEDSAVYLCASSLNAAGLAGGELFFGEGSRLTVL.

The chain combines TRBV11-2 with TRBJ1-6, with D possibly TRBD1 on 5 matching bases. V lost 0 bases and J 7 bases, leaving 10 bases between the germline ends. From germline, CDR1 is SGHAT and CDR2 FQNNGV. CDR3 length equals 15 residues. The CDR3 here is CASSLERQGNSPLHF. The CDR3, as DNA: TGTGCCAGCAGCTTAGAACGGCAGGGCAATTCACCCCTCCACTTT.

The chain recombines TRBV2 with TRBJ1-2, with D possibly matching TRBD1 (5 bases). Germline values: CDR1 SNHLY, CDR2 FYNNEI. Trimming removed 5 bases at V and 4 bases at J, with 11 bases between. This CDR3 contains 13 residues. The CDR3: CASSSPGIYGYTF. The CDR3 bases are TGTGCCAGCAGTTCCCCAGGGATCTATGGCTACACCTTC.

V gene TRBV18 combines with J gene TRBJ2-7, with D possibly being TRBD2 (7 bases). The germline V and J ends were trimmed by 6 bases and 0 bases, with 30 bases remaining between them. This CDR3 is built from 20 residues. CDR1 is KGHSH, CDR2 LQKENI, per germline. In DNA, the CDR3 is TGTGCCAGCTCCACCTATGCAGGGGAGGGTTTGAGCGGCATCTCCTACGAGCAGTACTTC. It encodes CASSTYAGEGLSGISYEQYF.

This clone was counted once. The genes are TRBV4-1 and TRBJ1-1, with D perhaps matching TRBD1 (5 bases). Deletions cut 0 bases from V and 4 bases from J, with 15 bases between. This CDR3 has 16 residues. Per germline, CDR1 MGHRA and CDR2 YSYEKL. The CDR3 sequence is CASSQDPEGVVTEAFF. In nucleotides, the CDR3 is TGCGCCAGCAGCCAAGATCCAGAAGGGGTGGTCACTGAAGCTTTCTTT.

This sequence joins TRBV5-4 and TRBJ2-3; TRBD2 agrees at 12 bases. V shed 4 bases, J shed 2 bases, and the junction held 11 bases outside the gene matches. This CDR3 contains 18 residues. Looked up from germline, CDR1 is SGHNT and CDR2 is YYREEE (reference sequence). The CDR3 coding sequence is TGTGCCAGCAGCCCAACCCCACTAGCGGGGGGCCTCACAGATACGCAGTATTTT. Translated: CASSPTPLAGGLTDTQYF.

The genes are TRBV19 and TRBJ1-1, with unresolved D. V lost 10 bases and J lost 9, with 24 bases in between. Per the germline V gene, CDR1 is LNHDA and CDR2 is SQIVND (reference sequence). This CDR3 is built from 14 residues. The CDR3 DNA reads as TGTGCCACCCAGGCCACTAGCGTCCAACTTAAAGCTTTCTTT. It translates to CATQATSVQLKAFF.

The CDR3 protein is CASSLIGESNEKLFF. DNA of the CDR3: TGTGCCAGCAGCTTAATCGGGGAAAGTAATGAAAAACTGTTTTTT. The chain couples TRBV7-6 to TRBJ1-4; D gene ambiguous. CDR1 is SGHVS, CDR2 FNYEAQ, per germline. The CDR3 is 15 amino acids. Trimming took 2 bases from V and 4 from J, leaving 11 bases between them.

The chain recombines TRBV4-1 with TRBJ2-1; D is perhaps TRBD1 (6 bases). V dropped 1 base and J dropped 7 bases, with 17 bases sitting between them. Germline V gene lookup returns CDR1 MGHRA and CDR2 YSYEKL. The CDR3 totals 16 residues. The CDR3 DNA reads as TGCGCCAGCAGCCAAGGGGGACATGGGAAGAAGAATGAGCAGTTCTTC. Residues: CASSQGGHGKKNEQFF.

The rearrangement uses TRBV2 and TRBJ2-6; D is perhaps TRBD1 (5 bases). Germline V CDR1 and CDR2: SNHLY, FYNNEI. CDR3 length: 16 amino acids. V dropped 7 bases and J dropped 2 bases, with 15 bases sitting between them. CDR3 amino acids: CASKMGLRAGANVLTF. CDR3 nucleotide sequence: TGTGCCAGCAAGATGGGGCTCAGGGCTGGGGCCAACGTCCTGACTTTC.

The chain carries TRBV7-9 and TRBJ2-1; no definite D call. CDR1 and CDR2 from the germline V gene are SEHNR and FQNEAQ (reference sequence). This CDR3 contains 13 residues. V was clipped by 3 bases and J by 4 bases, with 7 bases between them. CDR3 residues: CASSLPLYNEQFF. The DNA of the CDR3 is TGTGCCAGCAGCTTGCCTCTATACAATGAGCAGTTCTTC.

This chain links TRBV5-4 with TRBJ2-1, with D perhaps TRBD2 (6 bases). Deletions cut 4 bases from V and 2 bases from J, with 16 bases between. This CDR3 comprises 16 residues. CDR1 is SGHNT and CDR2 is YYREEE in the germline V gene (reference sequence). The CDR3 loop reads CASSIDLATPYNEQFF. CDR3 bases: TGTGCCAGCAGCATCGACCTAGCGACCCCCTACAATGAGCAGTTCTTC.

The sample holds one count of this clone. J is TRBJ2-4 and V is TRBV28; D perhaps matches TRBD2 (5 bases). The CDR3 covers 17 residues. Trimming took off 5 bases at V and 10 bases at J, with 27 bases between the two ends. The germline V gene encodes CDR1 MDHEN and CDR2 SYDVKM. CDR3 bases: TGTGCCAGCAGTCCTCGCTCATTACTACCCCGGGGAGAGATTCAGTACTTC. Amino acids: CASSPRSLLPRGEIQYF.

Only a few counts were recorded for this clone. J is TRBJ1-1 and V is TRBV27; D is undetermined. Trimming cost V 4 bases and J 0 bases, with 6 bases left between them. CDR1 and CDR2 (germline): MNHEY, SMNVEV (reference sequence). This CDR3 comprises 13 residues. The CDR3 coding sequence is TGTGCCAGCAGTTCCACAGTGAACACTGAAGCTTTCTTT. As protein: CASSSTVNTEAFF.

This clone was counted a single time. The chain links TRBV2 to TRBJ2-1; 12 bases agree with TRBD2. CDR1 SNHLY and CDR2 FYNNEI come from the germline V gene. Trimming took 7 bases from V and 4 from J; bases not matched to a gene: 2. The CDR3 runs to 14 residues. CDR3 sequence (DNA): TGTGCCAGCATCCTAGCGGGGGGGTACAATGAGCAGTTCTTC. Residues: CASILAGGYNEQFF.

The CDR3 protein is CASSRKGQPNTEAFF. The DNA for the CDR3 is TGTGCCAGCTCCCGTAAAGGACAGCCGAACACTGAAGCTTTCTTT. The chain employs TRBV18 and TRBJ1-1; possibly TRBD1 for D (6 bases). V was pared by 6 bases and J by 1 base, with 15 bases between. CDR1 is KGHSH and CDR2 is LQKENI in the germline V gene. The CDR3 is 15 residues long.

The gene calls are TRBV5-6 and TRBJ1-2, with 7 bases fitting TRBD1. The CDR3 covers 15 residues. The V and J ends lost 2 bases and 5 bases, in that order; junction bases with no gene match: 9. In germline, CDR1 is SGHDT, CDR2 YYEEEE. The DNA of the CDR3 is TGTGCCAGCAGCTTACAGAGGACAGGAATTTATGGCTACACCTTC. It is translated as CASSLQRTGIYGYTF.

The rearrangement uses TRBV5-1 and TRBJ2-3, with D possibly matching TRBD2 (5 bases). The length of the CDR3 is 15 residues. The ends were cut back, 6 bases at V and 2 bases at J, with 16 bases in the middle. The germline gives CDR1 SGHRS, CDR2 YFSETQ. DNA of the CDR3: TGCGCCAGCAATGAGGAGGCCAGTTACACAGATACGCAGTATTTT. It encodes CASNEEASYTDTQYF. Drawing the rest from reference TRBV5-1 and TRBJ2-3, the complete variable domain is KAGVTQTPRYLIKTRGQQVTLSCSPISGHRSVSWYQQTPGQGLQFLFEYFSETQRNKGNFPGRFSGRQFSNSRSEMNVSTLELGDSALYLCASNEEASYTDTQYFGPGTRLTVL.

The CDR3 loop is CSVEASTWDRASGANVLTF. In DNA, the CDR3 is TGCAGCGTTGAAGCCTCGACGTGGGACAGGGCATCTGGGGCCAACGTCCTGACTTTC. The rearrangement links TRBV29-1 to TRBJ2-6; 9 bases agree with TRBD1. The CDR3 contains 19 residues. Per germline, CDR1 SQVTM and CDR2 ANQGSEA. Trimming took 1 base from V and 1 from J; bases not matched to a gene: 11.